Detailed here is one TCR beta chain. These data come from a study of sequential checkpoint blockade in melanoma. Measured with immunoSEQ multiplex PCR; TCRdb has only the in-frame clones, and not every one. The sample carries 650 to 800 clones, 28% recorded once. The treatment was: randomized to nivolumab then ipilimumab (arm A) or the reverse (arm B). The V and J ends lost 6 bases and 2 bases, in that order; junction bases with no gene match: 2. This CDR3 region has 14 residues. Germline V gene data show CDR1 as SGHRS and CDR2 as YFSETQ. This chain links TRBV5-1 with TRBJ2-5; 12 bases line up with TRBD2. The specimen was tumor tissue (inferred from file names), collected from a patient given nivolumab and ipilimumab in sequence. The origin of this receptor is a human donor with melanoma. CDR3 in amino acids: CASTGLAGQETQYF. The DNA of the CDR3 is TGCGCCAGCACGGGACTAGCGGGTCAAGAGACCCAGTACTTC.